The TCR beta chain under discussion was sequenced for a study of blood T cell repertoires in COVID-19. Study-level information: The United States, Italy and Spain were the sources of the acute and convalescent COVID-19 samples.

Here immunoSEQ multiplex PCR was the method, and the copy in TCRdb shows in-frame clones only, minus some. The sample consists of some 340,000 clones, 87% of them appearing once. CDR3 length: 13 residues. V lost 8 bases and J lost 7, with 15 bases in between. The germline CDR1 and CDR2 sequences are LNHDA and SQIVND (reference sequence). Only one count was recorded for this clone. Input material: PBMCs or T cells enriched from blood (not recorded which). The J gene is TRBJ1-5, the V gene TRBV19; D possibly corresponds to TRBD1 (6 bases). The receptor's source is a woman in her 30s who had recovered from COVID-19. The CDR3 here is CASGGGAGQPQHF. As DNA, the CDR3 is TGTGCCAGTGGCGGGGGGGCAGGGCAGCCCCAGCATTTT.